What follows are 4 T cell receptor beta chains derived from one specimen sequenced in a study of Graves' ophthalmopathy and Graves' hyperthyroidism (dated by TCRdb to about 2018). Reads for this sample came from an Illumina HiSeq 2000. For repertoire sequencing, TCR beta CDR3 regions were amplified from RNA transcripts. HTBI primers and the Qiagen OneStep RT-PCR kit were used in a first-round RT-PCR, which was followed by a second-round multiplex PCR, size selection and purification. TCRdb reprocessing: public reads trimmed at Q25 with fastp, clones called with MiXCR, in-frame beta chains kept. Under each unique CDR3 protein, matching rows form one entry showing the most common genes and DNA. This sample is represented by more than 550,000 distinct CDR3 sequences; more than 40% of them were singletons. The ten largest clones represent 2.5% to 3.5% of the sample. Sequencing was done on a sample of peripheral blood. These receptors were taken from an adult man with Graves' ophthalmopathy.

This clonotype was counted at least ten times. The chain is built from TRBV2 and TRBJ1-1, with a possible D match to TRBD1 (5 bases). Trimming took off 2 bases at V and 6 bases at J, with 13 bases between the two ends. The CDR3 has 14 amino acids. CDR1 is SNHLY and CDR2 is FYNNEI in the germline V gene. The CDR3 DNA reads as TGTGCCAGCAGTGAACAGGGTCTGCGGCCTGAAGCTTTCTTT. It encodes CASSEQGLRPEAFF.

Regarding this clonotype: One base away lies a much larger clone, so this may be a sequencing read error. The chain joins TRBV19 to TRBJ2-7; 8 bases agree with TRBD2. The trim removed 10 bases at V and 6 bases at J, leaving 14 bases unmatched. The germline V gene has CDR1 LNHDA and CDR2 SQIVND (reference sequence). This CDR3 is built from 14 residues. DNA of the CDR3: TGTGCCAATAGGGACGGGAGGGCACAAGGCGAGCAGTACTTC. Amino acid sequence: CANRDGRAQGEQYF.

At least ten counts were recorded for this clonotype. The chain joins TRBV24-1 to TRBJ1-2, with D maybe TRBD1 (6 bases). V was trimmed by 4 bases and J by 5 bases, leaving 16 bases between them. The CDR3 loop spans 15 amino acids. Per the germline V gene, CDR1 is KGHDR and CDR2 is SFDVKD. The CDR3 sequence: CATSDPNGGRYGYTF. In DNA form, the CDR3 reads TGTGCCACCAGTGACCCTAACGGGGGGCGATATGGCTACACCTTC.

The chain uses TRBV20-1 and TRBJ1-1, with 8 positions matching TRBD1. This CDR3 contains 15 residues. Losses at the gene ends were 3 bases for V and 4 bases for J; bases not matched to a gene: 10. The germline CDR1 and CDR2 sequences are DFQATT and SNEGSKA (reference sequence). CDR3 amino acids: CSASSNPGGFTEAFF. CDR3 nucleotides: TGCAGTGCTAGTTCGAACCCAGGGGGCTTCACTGAAGCTTTCTTT.